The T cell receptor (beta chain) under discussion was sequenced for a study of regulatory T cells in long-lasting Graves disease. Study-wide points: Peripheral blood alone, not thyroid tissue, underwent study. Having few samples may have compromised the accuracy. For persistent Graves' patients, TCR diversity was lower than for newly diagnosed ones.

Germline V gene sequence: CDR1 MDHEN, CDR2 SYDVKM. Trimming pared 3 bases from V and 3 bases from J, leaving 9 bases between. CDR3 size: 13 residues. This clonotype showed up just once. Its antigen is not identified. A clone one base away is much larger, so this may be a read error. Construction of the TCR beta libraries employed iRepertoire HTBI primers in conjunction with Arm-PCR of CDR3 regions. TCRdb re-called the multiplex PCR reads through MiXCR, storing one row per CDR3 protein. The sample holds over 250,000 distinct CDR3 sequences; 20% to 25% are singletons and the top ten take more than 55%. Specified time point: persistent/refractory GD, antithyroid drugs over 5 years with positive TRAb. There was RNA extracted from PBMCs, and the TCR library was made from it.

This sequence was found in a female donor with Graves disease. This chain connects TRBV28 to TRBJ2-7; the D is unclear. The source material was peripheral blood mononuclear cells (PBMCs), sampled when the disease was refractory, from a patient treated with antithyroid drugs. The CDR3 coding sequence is TGTGCCAGCAGTTTGCCTGTACTCTACGAGCAGTACTTC. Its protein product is CASSLPVLYEQYF.